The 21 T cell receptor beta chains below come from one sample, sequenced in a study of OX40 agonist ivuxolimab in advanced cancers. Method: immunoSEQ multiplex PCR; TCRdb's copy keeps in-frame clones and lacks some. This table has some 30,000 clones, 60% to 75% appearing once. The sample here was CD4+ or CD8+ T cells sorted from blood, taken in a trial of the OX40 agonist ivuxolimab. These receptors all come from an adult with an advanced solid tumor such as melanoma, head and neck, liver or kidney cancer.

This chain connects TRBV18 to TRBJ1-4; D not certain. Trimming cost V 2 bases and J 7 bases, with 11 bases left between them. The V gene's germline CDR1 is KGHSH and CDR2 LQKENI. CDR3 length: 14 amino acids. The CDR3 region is CASSPKPLGEKLFF. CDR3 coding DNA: TGTGCCAGCTCACCAAAGCCGCTGGGTGAAAAACTGTTTTTT.

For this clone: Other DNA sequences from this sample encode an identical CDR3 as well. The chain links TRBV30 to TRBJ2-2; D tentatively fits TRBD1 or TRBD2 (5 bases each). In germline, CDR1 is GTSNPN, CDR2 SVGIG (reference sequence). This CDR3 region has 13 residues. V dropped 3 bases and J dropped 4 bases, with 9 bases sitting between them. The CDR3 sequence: CAWRKGTTGELFF. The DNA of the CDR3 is TGTGCCTGGAGAAAAGGGACCACCGGGGAGCTGTTTTTT.

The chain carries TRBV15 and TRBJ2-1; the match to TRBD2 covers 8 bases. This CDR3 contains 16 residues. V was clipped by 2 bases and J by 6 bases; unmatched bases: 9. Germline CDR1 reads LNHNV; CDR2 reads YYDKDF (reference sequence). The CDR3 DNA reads TGTGCCACCAGCAGACCCCGGGAGGGGCCTAGCAATGAGCAGTTCTTC. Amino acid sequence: CATSRPREGPSNEQFF.

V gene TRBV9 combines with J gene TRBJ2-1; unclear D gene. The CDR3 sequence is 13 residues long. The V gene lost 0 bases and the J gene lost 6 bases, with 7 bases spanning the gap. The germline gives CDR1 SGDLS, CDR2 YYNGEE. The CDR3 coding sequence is TGTGCCAGCAGCGTAGCTACGAGCAATGAGCAGTTCTTC. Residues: CASSVATSNEQFF.

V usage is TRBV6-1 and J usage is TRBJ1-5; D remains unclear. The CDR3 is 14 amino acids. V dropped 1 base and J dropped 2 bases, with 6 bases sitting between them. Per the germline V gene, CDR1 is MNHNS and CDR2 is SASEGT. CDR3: CASSEVDGNQPQHF. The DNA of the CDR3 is TGTGCCAGCAGTGAAGTGGATGGCAATCAGCCCCAGCATTTT.

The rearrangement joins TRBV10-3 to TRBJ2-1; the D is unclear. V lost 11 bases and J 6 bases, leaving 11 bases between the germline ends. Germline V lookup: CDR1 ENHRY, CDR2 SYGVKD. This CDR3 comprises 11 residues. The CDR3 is CAPVGPNEQFF. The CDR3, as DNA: TGTGCCCCCGTGGGCCCCAATGAGCAGTTCTTC.

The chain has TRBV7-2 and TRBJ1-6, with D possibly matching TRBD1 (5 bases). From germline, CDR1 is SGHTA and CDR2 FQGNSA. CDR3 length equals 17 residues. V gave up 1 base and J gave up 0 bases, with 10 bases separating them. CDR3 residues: CASSLVGVSSYNSPLHF. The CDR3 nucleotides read TGTGCCAGCAGCTTAGTGGGGGTCAGCTCCTATAATTCACCCCTCCACTTT. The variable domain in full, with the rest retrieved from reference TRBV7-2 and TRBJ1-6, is GAGVSQSPSNKVTEKGKDVELRCDPISGHTALYWYRQSLGQGLEFLIYFQGNSAPDKSGLPSDRFSAERTGGSVSTLTIQRTQQEDSAVYLCASSLVGVSSYNSPLHFGNGTRLTVT.

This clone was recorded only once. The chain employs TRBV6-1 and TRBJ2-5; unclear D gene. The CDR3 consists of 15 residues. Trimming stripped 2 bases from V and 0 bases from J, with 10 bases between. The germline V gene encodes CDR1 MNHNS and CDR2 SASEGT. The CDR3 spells CASSETIGYQETQYF. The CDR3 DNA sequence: TGTGCCAGCAGTGAAACAATAGGGTACCAAGAGACCCAGTACTTC.

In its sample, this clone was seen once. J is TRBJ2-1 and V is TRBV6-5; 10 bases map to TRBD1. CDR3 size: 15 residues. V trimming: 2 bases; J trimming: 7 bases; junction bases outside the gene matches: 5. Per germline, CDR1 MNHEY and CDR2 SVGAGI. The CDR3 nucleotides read TGTGCCAGCAGTTACAGGGGACAGGGGTGGAATGAGCAGTTCTTC. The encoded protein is CASSYRGQGWNEQFF.

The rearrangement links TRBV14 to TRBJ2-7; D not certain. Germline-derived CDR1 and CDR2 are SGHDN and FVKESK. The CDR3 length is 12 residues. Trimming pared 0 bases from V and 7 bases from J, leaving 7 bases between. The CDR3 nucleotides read TGTGCCAGCAGCCAAGATTGGCGGGAGCAGTACTTC. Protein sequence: CASSQDWREQYF.

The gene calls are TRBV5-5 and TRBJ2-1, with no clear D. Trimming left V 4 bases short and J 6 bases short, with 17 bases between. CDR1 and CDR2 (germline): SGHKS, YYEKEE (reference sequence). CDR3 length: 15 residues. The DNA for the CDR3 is TGTGCCAGCAGCGTCCAAATTTACATCGGCAATGAGCAGTTCTTC. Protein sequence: CASSVQIYIGNEQFF.

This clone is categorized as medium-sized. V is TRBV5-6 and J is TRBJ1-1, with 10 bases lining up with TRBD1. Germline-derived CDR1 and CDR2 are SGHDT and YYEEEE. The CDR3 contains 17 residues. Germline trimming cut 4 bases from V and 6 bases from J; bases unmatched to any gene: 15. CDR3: CASSLITWTGGSAEAFF. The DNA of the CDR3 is TGTGCCAGCAGCCTGATAACTTGGACAGGGGGAAGCGCTGAAGCTTTCTTT. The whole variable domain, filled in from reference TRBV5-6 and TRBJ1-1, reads DAGVTQSPTHLIKTRGQQVTLRCSPKSGHDTVSWYQQALGQGPQFIFQYYEEEERQRGNFPDRFSGHQFPNYSSELNVNALLLGDSALYLCASSLITWTGGSAEAFFGQGTRLTVV.

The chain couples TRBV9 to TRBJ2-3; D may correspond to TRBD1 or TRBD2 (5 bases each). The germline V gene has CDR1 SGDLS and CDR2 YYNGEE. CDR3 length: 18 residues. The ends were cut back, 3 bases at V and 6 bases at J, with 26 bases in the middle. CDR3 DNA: TGTGCCAGCAGCGCCAGCCGGGACCCTAGAAGAGTTTCGGATACGCAGTATTTT. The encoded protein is CASSASRDPRRVSDTQYF.

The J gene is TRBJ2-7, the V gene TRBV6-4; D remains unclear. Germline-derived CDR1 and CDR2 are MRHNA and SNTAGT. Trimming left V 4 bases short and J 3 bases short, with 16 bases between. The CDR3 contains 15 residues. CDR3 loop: CASSVLQRPRYEQYV. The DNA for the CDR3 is TGTGCCAGCAGTGTGCTACAGCGACCACGCTACGAGCAGTACGTC.

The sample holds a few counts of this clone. The DNA for the CDR3 is TGCGCCAGCAGCTTGGAATGGGGAACCGGGGAGCTGTTTTTT. This sequence encodes CASSLEWGTGELFF. The chain uses TRBV5-1 and TRBJ2-2; D is unresolved. Trimming left V 0 bases short and J 5 bases short, with 8 bases between. From germline, CDR1 is SGHRS and CDR2 YFSETQ. The CDR3 spans 14 residues.

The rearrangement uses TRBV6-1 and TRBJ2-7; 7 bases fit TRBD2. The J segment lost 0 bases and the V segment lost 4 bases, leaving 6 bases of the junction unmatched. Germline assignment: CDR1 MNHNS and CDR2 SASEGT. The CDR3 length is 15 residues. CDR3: CASSAAQRGSYEQYF. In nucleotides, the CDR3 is TGTGCCAGCAGTGCCGCCCAGCGGGGCTCCTACGAGCAGTACTTC.

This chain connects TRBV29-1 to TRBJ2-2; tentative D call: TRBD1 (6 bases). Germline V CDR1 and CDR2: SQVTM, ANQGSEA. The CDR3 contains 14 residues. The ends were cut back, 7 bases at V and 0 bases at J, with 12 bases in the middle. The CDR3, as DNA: TGCAGCGCCTACGGACAGACGAACACCGGGGAGCTGTTTTTT. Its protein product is CSAYGQTNTGELFF.

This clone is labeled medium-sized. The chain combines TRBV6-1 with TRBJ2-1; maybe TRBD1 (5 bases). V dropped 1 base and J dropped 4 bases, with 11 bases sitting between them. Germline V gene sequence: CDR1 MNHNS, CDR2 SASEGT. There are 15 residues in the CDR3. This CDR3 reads CASSEESAGYNEQFF. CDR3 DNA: TGTGCCAGCAGTGAAGAGTCGGCAGGGTACAATGAGCAGTTCTTC.

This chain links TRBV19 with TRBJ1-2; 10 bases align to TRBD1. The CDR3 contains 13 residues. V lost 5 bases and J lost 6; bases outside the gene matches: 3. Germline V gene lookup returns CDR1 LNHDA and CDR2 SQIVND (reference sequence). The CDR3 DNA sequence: TGTGCCAGTAGTTTGACAGGGGGCAATGGCTACACCTTC. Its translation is CASSLTGGNGYTF.

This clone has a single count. The CDR3 DNA sequence: TGTGCCAGCCCTCCCCCCTGGGGGGCCGTGAACACTGAAGCTTTCTTT. Encoded protein: CASPPPWGAVNTEAFF. The V and J genes are TRBV28 and TRBJ1-1; perhaps TRBD1 as D (6 bases). The CDR3 is 16 amino acids. The germline gives CDR1 MDHEN, CDR2 SYDVKM. V was cut by 8 bases and J by 0 bases, with 19 bases left in between.

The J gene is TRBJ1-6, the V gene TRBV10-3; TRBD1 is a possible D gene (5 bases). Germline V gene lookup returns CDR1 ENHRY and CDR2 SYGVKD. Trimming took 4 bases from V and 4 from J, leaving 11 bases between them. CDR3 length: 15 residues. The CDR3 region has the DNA TGTGCCATCAGTGCGGGGGGGGTATATAATTCACCCCTCCACTTT. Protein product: CAISAGGVYNSPLHF.